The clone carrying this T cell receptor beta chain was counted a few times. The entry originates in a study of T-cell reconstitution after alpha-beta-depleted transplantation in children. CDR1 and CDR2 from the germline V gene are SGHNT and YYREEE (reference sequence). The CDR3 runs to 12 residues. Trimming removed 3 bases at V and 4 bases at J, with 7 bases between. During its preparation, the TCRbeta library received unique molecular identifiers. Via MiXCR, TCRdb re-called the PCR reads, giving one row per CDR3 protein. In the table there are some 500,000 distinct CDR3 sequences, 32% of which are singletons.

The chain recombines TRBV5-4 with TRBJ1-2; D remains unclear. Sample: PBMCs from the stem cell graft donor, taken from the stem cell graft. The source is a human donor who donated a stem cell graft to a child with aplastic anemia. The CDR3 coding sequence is TGTGCCAGCAGCTCCGGGAGCTATGGCTACACCTTC. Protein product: CASSSGSYGYTF.